This T cell receptor beta chain was found in a study of long-term antiretroviral therapy in people with HIV. Overall study: Specimens dating back about a decade before the 2015 immediate-ART recommendation are the oldest included. Study-level findings and limits: Dominance of pre-ART expanded clones persisted, fluctuating and often declining after ART. The study lacked data on ART adherence, viral resistance or therapy changes.

The V end was cut by 2 bases, the J end by 4 bases, with 1 base between. Germline V gives CDR1 MNHNS, CDR2 SASEGT. This CDR3 is built from 11 residues. With regard to this clone: Its antigen remains unknown.

Researchers report immunoSEQ v3.0 was run at survey level. TCRdb keeps only in-frame clones here, not all; method: immunoSEQ multiplex PCR. The sample lists some 30,000 clones, approximately 85% occurring once. This TCR was recovered from a man between 18 and 29 years old with HIV. The chain links TRBV6-1 to TRBJ2-3; D not certain. This sample comprised unsorted PBMCs, obtained around 3.3 years after starting antiretroviral therapy. This CDR3 is CASSEPDTQYF. The CDR3 nucleotides read TGTGCCAGCAGTGAACCAGATACGCAGTATTTT.